The source of this T cell receptor (beta chain) is a study of cytomegalovirus exposure and HLA in healthy donors. Study at large: The 120 or so validation repertoires used the same platform as the 666 first-cohort repertoires, a later analysis reported. Study-wide results and caveats: According to a subsequent analysis, TCR clusters identified in the first cohort showed a tendency to co-occur across the approximately 120 validation repertoires.

The CDR3 consists of 16 residues. Per germline, CDR1 KGHSH and CDR2 LQKENI. V shed 4 bases and J shed 2 bases, with 15 bases lying between them. A word on this clone: The antigen remains undetermined.

The donors formed part of the 120-subject validation cohort, distinct from the roughly 700-subject first cohort. Using immunoSEQ multiplex PCR, the repertoire was profiled, and TCRdb retains in-frame clones only, with some absent. The repertoire consists of a few hundred thousand clones, with approximately 90% occurring once and the leading ten covering approximately 0.86%. The receptor comes from a woman between 18 and 30 years old in good health and CMV-seronegative. The sequenced sample consisted of PBMCs. The chain combines TRBV18 with TRBJ1-5; no clear D. The CDR3 spells CASSQRGLGGNQPQHF. CDR3 sequence (DNA): TGTGCCAGCTCACAACGGGGTCTCGGGGGCAATCAGCCCCAGCATTTT. The full variable domain, completed using reference TRBV18 and TRBJ1-5, is NAGVMQNPRHLVRRRGQEARLRCSPMKGHSHVYWYRQLPEEGLKFMVYLQKENIIDESGMPKERFSAEFPKEGPSILRIQQVVRGDSAAYFCASSQRGLGGNQPQHFGDGTRLSIL.